This TCR beta chain was sequenced for a study of cytomegalovirus exposure and HLA in healthy donors. The CDR3 covers 15 residues. Trimming pared 6 bases from V and 0 bases from J, leaving 12 bases between. Germline V gene lookup returns CDR1 MNHEY and CDR2 SVGAGI. This PCR relied on a set of 60 Vbeta primers and 13 Jbeta primers. TCRdb keeps only in-frame clones here, not all; method: immunoSEQ multiplex PCR. Of under 130,000 clones listed, around 77% are singletons. This TCR was sampled from a middle-aged woman in good health and CMV-seropositive. The sequencing sample was made of PBMCs. V is TRBV6-5 and J is TRBJ1-5; the D is unclear. The CDR3 region has the DNA TGTGCCAGCAGCCCGGGTGCGTATAGCAATCAGCCCCAGCATTTT. Its protein is CASSPGAYSNQPQHF.